This T cell receptor (beta chain) was sequenced for a study of blood T cell repertoires in COVID-19 (dated by TCRdb to 2020 to 2022). With respect to the entire study: Recovered participants in ImmuneRACE Cohort 3 were defined by two consecutive negative NP/OP PCR tests, clearance by a healthcare professional, or resolution of symptoms. Where available, HLA class I and class II types were taken from metadata supplied by the sample provider and were not determined by assay-based typing. Sample metadata almost always included a de-identified subject ID, COVID-19 status, age in years and sex. The collaborator samples originated in the United States, Italy and Spain and spanned the acute and convalescent phases of COVID-19. The repertoires were released in a freely available public database intended as a resource for research on the immune response to SARS-CoV-2. Samples came from the ongoing ImmuneRACE study (first 160 participants) plus 1,254 subjects from 6 global collaborators. The prospective study material was composed of cDNA or gDNA derived from T cells, B-cell-depleted T cells, or PBMCs. Subjects who had been exposed to COVID-19, were actively infected with it, or had recovered from it provided the deeply sampled blood TCRbeta repertoires that made up the dataset. Summary of the overall study and its limitations: Clinical and demographic metadata were provided uncurated, with the amount varying by source and participant.

As to this clone: Its target antigen remains unknown. Base qualities are not provided; no much larger clone lies one nucleotide away.

V loses 8 bases at its end and J loses 5 bases; junction bases beyond the gene matches: 11. The CDR3 spans 13 residues, from the cysteine through the phenylalanine. The only DNA kept is the CDR3, 39 bases in frame from the first base. CDR1 and CDR2 are read off the germline V gene as SQVTM and ANQGSEA. Participants in the prospective study were aged about 18 to 95 years, lived in 24 United States geographic areas, and enrolled through a virtual design. To assign participants to cohorts, the prospective study relied on clinical history that participants themselves reported in a screening survey and a study questionnaire. In the prospective study, whole blood, serum and a nasopharyngeal or oropharyngeal swab were collected from each participant by mobile phlebotomists. Additional blood draws and questionnaires over an approximately two-month period could optionally be provided by prospective study participants. Prospective study blood samples were shipped either frozen or at room temperature before DNA extraction.

The immunoSEQ Assay, a bias-controlled multiplex PCR, was used to amplify TCRbeta CDR3 regions from genomic DNA. In the original analysis: The number of nucleated cells in each sample was estimated by amplification of reference gene primers within the assay. Sequence reads were collapsed and filtered to measure the absolute abundance of every unique TCRbeta CDR3 rearrangement. For each sample, productive Simpson clonality was calculated as the square root of Simpson's diversity index over productive rearrangements. TCRdb took this table from immuneACCESS and kept in-frame rearrangements with V and J called. Such tables lack part of the clones; where checked against another copy, unresolved V genes explain under half of the gap, and the rest is unexplained. Clone size and the V and J calls come from that table; the DNA yielded D and trimming. Present in this sample are some 330,000 clones, 87% of which were seen just once. Of the sample, more than 1.5% falls within the top ten clones.

This chain joins TRBV29-1 to TRBJ1-1, with TRBD1 identical over 7 junction bases. Sequenced material: PBMCs or T cells enriched from blood (not recorded which). The sequence was collected from a man aged 35-49 years in a cohort exposed to, infected with or recovered from COVID-19 (not recorded which). This receptor has the CDR3 CSSSRQGGTEAFF. In nucleotides, the sequence is TGCAGCTCCAGTCGACAGGGTGGAACTGAAGCTTTCTTT.